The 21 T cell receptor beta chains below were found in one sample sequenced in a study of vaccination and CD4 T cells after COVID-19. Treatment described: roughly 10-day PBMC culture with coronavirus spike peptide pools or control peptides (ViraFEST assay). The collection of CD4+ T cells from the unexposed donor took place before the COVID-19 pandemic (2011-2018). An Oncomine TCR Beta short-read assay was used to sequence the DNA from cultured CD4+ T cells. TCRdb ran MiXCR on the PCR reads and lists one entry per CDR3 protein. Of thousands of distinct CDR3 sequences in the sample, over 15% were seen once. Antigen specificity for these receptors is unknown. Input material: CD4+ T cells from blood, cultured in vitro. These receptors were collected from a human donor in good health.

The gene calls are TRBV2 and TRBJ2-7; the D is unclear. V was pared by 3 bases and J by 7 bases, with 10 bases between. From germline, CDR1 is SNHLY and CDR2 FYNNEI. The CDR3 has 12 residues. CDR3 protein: CASSDQGWEQYF. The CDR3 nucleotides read TGTGCCAGCAGTGACCAAGGGTGGGAGCAGTACTTC.

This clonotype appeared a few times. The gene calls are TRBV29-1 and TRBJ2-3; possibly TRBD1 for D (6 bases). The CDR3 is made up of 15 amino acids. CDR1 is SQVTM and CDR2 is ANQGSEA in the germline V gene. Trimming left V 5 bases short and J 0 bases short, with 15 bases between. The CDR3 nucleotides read TGCAGCGTTTGGGCCGGACAGAGTAGCACAGATACGCAGTATTTT. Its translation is CSVWAGQSSTDTQYF.

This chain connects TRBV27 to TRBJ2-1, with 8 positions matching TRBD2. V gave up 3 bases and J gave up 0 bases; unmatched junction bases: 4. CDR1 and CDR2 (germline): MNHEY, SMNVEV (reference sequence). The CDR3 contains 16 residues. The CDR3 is CASSFWTSNSYNEQFF. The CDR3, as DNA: TGTGCCAGCAGTTTTTGGACTAGCAACTCCTACAATGAGCAGTTCTTC.

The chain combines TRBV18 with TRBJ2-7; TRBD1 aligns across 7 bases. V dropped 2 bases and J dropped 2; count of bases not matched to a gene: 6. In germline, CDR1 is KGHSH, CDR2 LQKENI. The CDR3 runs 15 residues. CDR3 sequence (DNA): TGTGCCAGCTCACCATCGGGACAGCAAACCTACGAGCAGTACTTC. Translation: CASSPSGQQTYEQYF. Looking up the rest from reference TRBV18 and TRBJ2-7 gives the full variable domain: NAGVMQNPRHLVRRRGQEARLRCSPMKGHSHVYWYRQLPEEGLKFMVYLQKENIIDESGMPKERFSAEFPKEGPSILRIQQVVRGDSAAYFCASSPSGQQTYEQYFGPGTRLTVT.

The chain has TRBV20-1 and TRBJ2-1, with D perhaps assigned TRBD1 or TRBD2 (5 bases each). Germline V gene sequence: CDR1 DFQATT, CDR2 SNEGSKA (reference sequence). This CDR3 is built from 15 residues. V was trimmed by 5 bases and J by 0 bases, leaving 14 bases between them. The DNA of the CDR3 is TGCAGTGCTTGGGGGTCACAGGTCTCCTACAATGAGCAGTTCTTC. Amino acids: CSAWGSQVSYNEQFF.

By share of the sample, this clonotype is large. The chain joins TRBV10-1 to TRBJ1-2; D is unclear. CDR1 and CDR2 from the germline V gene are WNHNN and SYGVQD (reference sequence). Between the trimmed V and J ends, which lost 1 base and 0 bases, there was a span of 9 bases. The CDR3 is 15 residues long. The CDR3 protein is CASSECGRANYGYTF. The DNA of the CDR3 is TGCGCCAGCAGTGAGTGCGGGAGAGCTAACTATGGCTACACCTTC.

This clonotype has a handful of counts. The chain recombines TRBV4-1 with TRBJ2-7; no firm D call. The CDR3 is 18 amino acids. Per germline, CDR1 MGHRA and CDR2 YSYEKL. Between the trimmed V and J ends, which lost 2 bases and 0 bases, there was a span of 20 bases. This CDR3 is CASSQLGAPFLSSYEQYF. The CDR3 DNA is TGCGCCAGCAGCCAACTTGGAGCTCCTTTTCTTAGCTCCTACGAGCAGTACTTC.

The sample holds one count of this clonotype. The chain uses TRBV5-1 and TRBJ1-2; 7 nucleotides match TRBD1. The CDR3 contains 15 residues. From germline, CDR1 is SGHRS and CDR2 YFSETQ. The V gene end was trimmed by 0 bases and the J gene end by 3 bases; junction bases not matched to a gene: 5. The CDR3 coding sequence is TGCGCCAGCAGCTTGGTAGCAGGGGGTGACTATGGCTACACCTTC. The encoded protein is CASSLVAGGDYGYTF.

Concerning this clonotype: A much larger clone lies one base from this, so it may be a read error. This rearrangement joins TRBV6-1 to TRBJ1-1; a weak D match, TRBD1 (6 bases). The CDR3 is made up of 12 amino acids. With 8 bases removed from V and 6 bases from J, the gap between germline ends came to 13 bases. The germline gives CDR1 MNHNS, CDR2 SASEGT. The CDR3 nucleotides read TGTGCCAGCGCTGGAGACAGGCCTGAAGCTTTCTTT. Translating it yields CASAGDRPEAFF.

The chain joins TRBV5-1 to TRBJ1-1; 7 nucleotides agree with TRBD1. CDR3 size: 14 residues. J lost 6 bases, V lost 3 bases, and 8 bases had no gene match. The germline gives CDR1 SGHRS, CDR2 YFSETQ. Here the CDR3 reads CASSSEGAGAEAFF. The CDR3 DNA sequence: TGCGCCAGCAGCTCGGAGGGGGCGGGGGCTGAAGCTTTCTTT.

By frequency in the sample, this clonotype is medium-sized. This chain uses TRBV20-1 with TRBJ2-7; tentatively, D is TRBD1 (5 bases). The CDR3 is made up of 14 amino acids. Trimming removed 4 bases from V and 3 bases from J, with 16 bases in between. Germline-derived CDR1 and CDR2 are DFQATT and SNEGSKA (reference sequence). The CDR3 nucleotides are TGCAGTGCTAAGGCGACAGCAGAAGTCTACGAGCAGTACTTC. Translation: CSAKATAEVYEQYF.

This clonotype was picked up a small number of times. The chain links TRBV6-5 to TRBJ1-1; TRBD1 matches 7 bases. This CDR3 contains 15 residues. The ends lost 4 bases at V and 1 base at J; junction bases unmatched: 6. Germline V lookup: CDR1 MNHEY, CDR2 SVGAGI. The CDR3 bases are TGTGCCAGCAGTTCCAGGGGGGGCTGGAACACTGAAGCTTTCTTT. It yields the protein CASSSRGGWNTEAFF.

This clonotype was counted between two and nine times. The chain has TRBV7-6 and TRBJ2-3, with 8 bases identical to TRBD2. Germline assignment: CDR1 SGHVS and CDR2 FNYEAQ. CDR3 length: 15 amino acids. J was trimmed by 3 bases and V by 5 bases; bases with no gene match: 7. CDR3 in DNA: TGTGCCAGCAGCCGTTCCGGCGGGAGGACAGATACGCAGTATTTT. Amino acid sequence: CASSRSGGRTDTQYF.

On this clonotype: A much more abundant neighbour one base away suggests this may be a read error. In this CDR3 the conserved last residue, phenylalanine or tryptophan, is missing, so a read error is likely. The CDR3 DNA reads TGTGCCAGCAGCATCACAGGGACCTATGGCTACACCTGC. Translating gives CASSITGTYGYTC. This sequence joins TRBV7-2 and TRBJ1-2, with a possible D match to TRBD1 (6 bases). Per germline, CDR1 SGHTA and CDR2 FQGNSA. Between the trimmed V and J ends, which lost 5 bases and 4 bases, there was a span of 11 bases. The CDR3 contains 13 residues.

The CDR3: CASSPPGLSSIQYF. Here the CDR3 DNA reads TGTGCCAGCAGCCCGCCGGGCTTATCGTCCATTCAGTACTTC. The V and J genes are TRBV7-2 and TRBJ2-4; D unclear. The length of the CDR3 is 14 residues. The germline gives CDR1 SGHTA, CDR2 FQGNSA. Trimming shortened V by 5 bases and J by 9 bases, and 17 bases separated the two germline ends.

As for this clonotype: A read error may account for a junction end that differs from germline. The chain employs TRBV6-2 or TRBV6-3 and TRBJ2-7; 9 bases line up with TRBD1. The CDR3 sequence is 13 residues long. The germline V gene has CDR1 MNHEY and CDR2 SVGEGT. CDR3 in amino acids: CASSDSRDRDFCF. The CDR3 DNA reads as TGTGCCAGCAGTGACTCCCGGGACAGGGACTTTTGCTTC.

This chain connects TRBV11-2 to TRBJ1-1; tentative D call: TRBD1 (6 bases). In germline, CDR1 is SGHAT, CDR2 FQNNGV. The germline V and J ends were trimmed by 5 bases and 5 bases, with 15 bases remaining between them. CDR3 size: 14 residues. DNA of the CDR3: TGTGCCAGCAGCATGGTTCTAGGGGGGACTGAAGCTTTCTTT. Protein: CASSMVLGGTEAFF.

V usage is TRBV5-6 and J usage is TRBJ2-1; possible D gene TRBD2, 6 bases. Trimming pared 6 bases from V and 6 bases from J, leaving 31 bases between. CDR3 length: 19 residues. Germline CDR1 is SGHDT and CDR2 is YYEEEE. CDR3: CASIIGAGGSLVSLNEQFF. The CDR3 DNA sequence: TGTGCCAGCATTATTGGGGCTGGGGGGAGTTTGGTATCTCTCAATGAGCAGTTCTTC.

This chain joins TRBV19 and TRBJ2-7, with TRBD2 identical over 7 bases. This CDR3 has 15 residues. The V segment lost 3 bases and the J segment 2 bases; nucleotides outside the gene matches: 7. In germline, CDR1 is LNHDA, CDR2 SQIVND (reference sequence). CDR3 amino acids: CASSIASGATYEQYF. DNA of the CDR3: TGTGCCAGTAGTATTGCCAGCGGGGCGACCTACGAGCAGTACTTC.

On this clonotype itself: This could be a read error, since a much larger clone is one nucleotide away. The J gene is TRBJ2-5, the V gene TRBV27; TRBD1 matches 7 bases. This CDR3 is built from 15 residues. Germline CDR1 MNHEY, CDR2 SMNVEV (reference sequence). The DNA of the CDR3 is TGTGCCAGCAGTTTGGGCAGGGGGATCCAAGAGGCCCAGTACTTC. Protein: CASSLGRGIQEAQYF.

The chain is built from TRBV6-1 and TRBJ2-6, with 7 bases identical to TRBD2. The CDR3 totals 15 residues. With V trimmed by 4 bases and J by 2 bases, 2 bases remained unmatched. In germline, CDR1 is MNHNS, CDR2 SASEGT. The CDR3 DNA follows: TGTGCCAGCAGTGGGGGGGGGGCTGGGGCCAACGTCCTGACTTTC. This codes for CASSGGGAGANVLTF.